This TCR beta chain was captured in a study of blood T cells in healthy people across ages. In the study overall: For every two T cells, template switching captured about one barcoded beta molecule. The study, taken as a whole, reports: Roughly linear age-related decline in beta diversity appeared, significant by age approximately 43. Investigators viewed diversity estimates from one million T cells as underestimates, the study reported. The percentage of naive T cells correlated strongly with TCR beta diversity.

This CDR3 comprises 14 residues. CDR1 and CDR2 from the germline V gene are SNHLY and FYNNEI. The V end lost 1 base, the J end lost 5 bases, and 11 bases lay between the germline ends. A note on this clonotype: Its antigen is unknown.

A second PCR, run for about 7 to 12 cycles, used a sample-barcoded 5' primer plus a J-beta primer mix. TCRdb reprocessed the 5' RACE reads with MiXCR, giving one entry per CDR3 protein. The sample shows approximately 810,000 distinct CDR3 sequences, about 30% of them seen only once. The sequencing input was blood. The TCR sequence derives from an elderly woman in good health. The chain has TRBV2 and TRBJ1-2, with D possibly matching TRBD1 (5 bases). CDR3 coding DNA: TGTGCCAGCAGTGAAGACGCAGGGCCGTATGGCTACACCTTC. Translation: CASSEDAGPYGYTF.